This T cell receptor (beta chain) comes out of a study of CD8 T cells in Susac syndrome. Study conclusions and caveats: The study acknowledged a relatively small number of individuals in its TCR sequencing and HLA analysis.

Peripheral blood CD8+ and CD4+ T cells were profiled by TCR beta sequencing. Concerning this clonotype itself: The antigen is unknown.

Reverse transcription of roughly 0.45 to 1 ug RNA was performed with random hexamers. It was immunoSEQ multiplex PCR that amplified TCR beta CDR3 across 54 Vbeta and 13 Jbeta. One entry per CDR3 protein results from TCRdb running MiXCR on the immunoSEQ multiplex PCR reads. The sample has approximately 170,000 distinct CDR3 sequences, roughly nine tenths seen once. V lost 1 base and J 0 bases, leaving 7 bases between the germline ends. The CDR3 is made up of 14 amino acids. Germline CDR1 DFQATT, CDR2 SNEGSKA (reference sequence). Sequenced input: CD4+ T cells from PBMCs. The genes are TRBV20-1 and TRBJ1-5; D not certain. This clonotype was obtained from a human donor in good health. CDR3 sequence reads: CSARAADSNQPQHF. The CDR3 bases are TGCAGTGCTAGAGCTGCGGATAGCAATCAGCCCCAGCATTTT.